This passage covers 30 T cell receptor beta chains from one sample sequenced in a study of T cell responses to AZD1222 COVID-19 vaccine. Method: immunoSEQ multiplex PCR; TCRdb's copy keeps in-frame clones and lacks some. The sample lists tens of thousands of clones, less than 90% occurring once. This material consisted of peripheral blood, taken on day 0 of AZD1222 vaccination. The origin of the receptors is an adult in good health.

V is TRBV7-9 and J is TRBJ2-7; D ambiguous. The CDR3 spans 15 residues. V was clipped by 5 bases and J by 3 bases, with 17 bases between them. CDR1 SEHNR and CDR2 FQNEAQ come from the germline V gene (reference sequence). The CDR3 sequence: CASSQPVGKGYEQYF. The CDR3 DNA follows: TGTGCCAGCAGCCAACCAGTGGGAAAGGGCTACGAGCAGTACTTC.

V usage is TRBV18 and J usage is TRBJ2-1, with 8 bases aligning to TRBD1. V shed 4 bases, J shed 0 bases, and the junction held 2 bases outside the gene matches. The length of the CDR3 is 15 residues. CDR1 is KGHSH and CDR2 is LQKENI in the germline V gene. The DNA for the CDR3 is TGTGCCAGCTCACTGGGACAGGTCTCCTACAATGAGCAGTTCTTC. As protein: CASSLGQVSYNEQFF.

CDR3 sequence (DNA): TGTGCCAGCAGTTCCGGGACTAGGGGAAACACCATATATTTT. This translates into CASSSGTRGNTIYF. The chain is built from TRBV28 and TRBJ1-3; a weak D match, TRBD1 (5 bases). The CDR3 length is 14 residues. Germline V gene lookup returns CDR1 MDHEN and CDR2 SYDVKM. Trimming cost V 4 bases and J 4 bases, with 11 bases left between them. Using reference TRBV28 and TRBJ1-3 for the parts outside the CDR3, the full variable domain is DVKVTQSSRYLVKRTGEKVFLECVQDMDHENMFWYRQDPGLGLRLIYFSYDVKMKEKGDIPEGYSVSREKKERFSLILESASTNQTSMYLCASSSGTRGNTIYFGEGSWLTVV.

The chain uses TRBV5-5 and TRBJ2-5, with 12 bases identical to TRBD1. Trimming at V came to 0 bases and at J to 5 bases, leaving 2 bases not matched to a gene. The CDR3 extends over 15 amino acids. Germline CDR1 and CDR2: SGHKS and YYEKEE (reference sequence). CDR3 amino acids: CASSLEGQGAETQYF. CDR3 DNA: TGTGCCAGCAGCTTGGAGGGACAGGGGGCGGAGACCCAGTACTTC.

V and J are TRBV2 and TRBJ1-1; D uncertain. From germline, CDR1 is SNHLY and CDR2 FYNNEI. The CDR3 runs 11 residues. The V end was cut by 8 bases, the J end by 0 bases, with 4 bases between. The CDR3, as DNA: TGTGCCAGCGTAATGAACACTGAAGCTTTCTTT. Amino acids: CASVMNTEAFF.

In DNA form, the CDR3 reads TGTGCCAGCAGTTACTACGGGACAGGGAAGAATGAGCAGTTCTTC. Protein: CASSYYGTGKNEQFF. V usage is TRBV6-5 and J usage is TRBJ2-1; TRBD1 agrees at 9 bases. The CDR3 is made up of 15 amino acids. From germline, CDR1 is MNHEY and CDR2 SVGAGI. The V and J ends lost 1 base and 7 bases, in that order; junction bases with no gene match: 5.

Written as DNA, the CDR3 is TGTGCCAGCAGCTTGGGGCATCTCGCCCATCAGCCCCAGCATTTT. This gives the protein CASSLGHLAHQPQHF. V and J are TRBV5-6 and TRBJ1-5; D remains unclear. There are 15 residues in the CDR3. V lost 0 bases and J lost 5, with 12 bases in between. Germline V gene sequence: CDR1 SGHDT, CDR2 YYEEEE.

This chain links TRBV12-3 or TRBV12-4 with TRBJ1-2; TRBD1 is a possible D gene (6 bases). The CDR3 contains 13 residues. V lost 6 bases and J lost 5, with 13 bases in between. In DNA, the CDR3 is TGTGCCAGCAGCTCAGGACAGAGGTATGGCTACACCTTC. Amino acids: CASSSGQRYGYTF.

This clone showed up just a few times. This sequence joins TRBV27 and TRBJ1-1; D gene uncertain. The CDR3 covers 14 residues. V gave up 2 bases and J gave up 0 bases, with 7 bases separating them. Germline CDR1 reads MNHEY; CDR2 reads SMNVEV (reference sequence). CDR3 DNA sequence: TGTGCCAGCAGTTTAGTGGGGTTGAACACTGAAGCTTTCTTT. The encoded protein is CASSLVGLNTEAFF.

This sequence joins TRBV9 and TRBJ2-5; 8 bases are shared with TRBD2. Germline V CDR1 and CDR2: SGDLS, YYNGEE. With 0 bases clipped from V and 5 bases from J, the junction kept 6 bases outside the gene matches. The CDR3 loop spans 15 amino acids. The CDR3 reads CASSVGGTSSETQYF. As DNA, the CDR3 is TGTGCCAGCAGCGTAGGGGGGACTAGTTCCGAGACCCAGTACTTC.

J is TRBJ2-5 and V is TRBV27; 9 positions match TRBD2. Trimming cost V 5 bases and J 5 bases; bases outside gene matches: 12. Per the germline V gene, CDR1 is MNHEY and CDR2 is SMNVEV (reference sequence). The CDR3 has 16 residues. The CDR3 here is CASSPDFAGGRETQYF. The DNA of the CDR3 is TGTGCCAGCAGTCCGGACTTTGCGGGGGGGCGGGAGACCCAGTACTTC.

The chain has TRBV15 and TRBJ2-7; 10 bases line up with TRBD1. In germline, CDR1 is LNHNV, CDR2 YYDKDF (reference sequence). Unmatched junction bases numbered 3, after V lost 3 bases and J lost 1 base. CDR3 length equals 15 residues. CDR3 coding DNA: TGTGCCACCAGCAGCCGGGACAGGGGATCCTACGAGCAGTACTTC. As protein: CATSSRDRGSYEQYF.

The V call is TRBV20-1, the J call TRBJ2-2, with D possibly TRBD2 on 5 matching bases. V was clipped by 8 bases and J by 6 bases, with 10 bases between them. The CDR3 extends over 11 amino acids. Germline CDR1 and CDR2: DFQATT and SNEGSKA (reference sequence). The CDR3 loop is CSPPGSGELFF. The DNA for the CDR3 is TGCAGTCCTCCGGGATCCGGGGAGCTGTTTTTT.

This clone qualifies as medium-sized (0.01 to 0.1%). This chain joins TRBV5-3 and TRBJ2-7; 8 bases map to TRBD1. Being an ORF, TRBV5-3 has a function that is uncertain. The CDR3 is 15 residues long. V shed 1 base, J shed 3 bases, and the junction held 6 bases outside the gene matches. The CDR3 region has the DNA TGTGCCAGAAGCTTGAGGGGCAGGGGGCTCTACGAGCAGTACTTC. It specifies CARSLRGRGLYEQYF.

J is TRBJ1-1 and V is TRBV6-2 or TRBV6-3; 8 bases are shared with TRBD1. The germline V gene encodes CDR1 MNHEY and CDR2 SVGEGT. Trimming cost V 2 bases and J 4 bases; bases outside gene matches: 12. This CDR3 is 17 amino acids long. The DNA of the CDR3 is TGTGCCAGCAGTTACCCGGGACAGGTTTACTCGGGCACTGAAGCTTTCTTT. This gives the protein CASSYPGQVYSGTEAFF.

The CDR3 DNA reads TGTGCCAGCAGTTTCGGGGGACAGGACCGCTATAGCAATCAGCCCCAGCATTTT. This sequence encodes CASSFGGQDRYSNQPQHF. The genes are TRBV28 and TRBJ1-5; TRBD1 matches at 8 bases. The ends lost 3 bases at V and 0 bases at J; junction bases unmatched: 10. This CDR3 is built from 18 residues. Germline loops: CDR1 MDHEN, CDR2 SYDVKM.

V and J are TRBV15 and TRBJ1-6, with D tentatively TRBD1 (6 bases). From germline, CDR1 is LNHNV and CDR2 YYDKDF (reference sequence). Trimming left V 3 bases short and J 9 bases short, with 15 bases between. This CDR3 region has 15 residues. In nucleotides, the CDR3 is TGTGCCACCAGCAGGGGCAGGGGAATACCTTCACCCCTCCACTTT. Amino acid sequence: CATSRGRGIPSPLHF.

The rearrangement joins TRBV7-9 to TRBJ2-3, with D unresolved. This CDR3 has 14 residues. The germline CDR1 and CDR2 sequences are SEHNR and FQNEAQ (reference sequence). V shed 1 base and J shed 0 bases, with 5 bases lying between them. The CDR3 sequence is CASSLGQSTDTQYF. CDR3 DNA: TGTGCCAGCAGCTTAGGGCAGAGCACAGATACGCAGTATTTT.

V usage is TRBV6-5 and J usage is TRBJ1-6; TRBD1 is a possible D gene (6 bases). V was shortened by 4 bases and J by 5 bases, with 15 bases between the two germline ends. The CDR3 contains 16 residues. In germline, CDR1 is MNHEY, CDR2 SVGAGI. Here the CDR3 DNA reads TGTGCCAGCAGTTCCGGGACAAAGAGGCATAATTCACCCCTCCACTTT. Residues: CASSSGTKRHNSPLHF.

The chain is built from TRBV7-2 and TRBJ2-3; no firm D call. Germline V CDR1 and CDR2: SGHTA, FQGNSA. The CDR3 is 12 residues long. Trimming left V 4 bases short and J 5 bases short, with 7 bases between. The CDR3, as DNA: TGTGCCAGCAGCTCGCCTAGAGATACGCAGTATTTT. The encoded protein is CASSSPRDTQYF.

The chain links TRBV7-2 to TRBJ1-2; D is unclear. Germline loops: CDR1 SGHTA, CDR2 FQGNSA. CDR3 size: 16 residues. V lost 1 base and J 5 bases, leaving 17 bases between the germline ends. For the CDR3, the DNA is TGTGCCAGCAGCTTAGGGACCCGACATTCCCTATATGGCTACACCTTC. It is translated as CASSLGTRHSLYGYTF.

The chain employs TRBV27 and TRBJ2-1; D uncertain. Germline CDR1 is MNHEY and CDR2 is SMNVEV (reference sequence). The CDR3 extends over 14 amino acids. Trimming pared 2 bases from V and 5 bases from J, leaving 10 bases between. CDR3 in DNA: TGTGCCAGCAGTTTAAGTAACCCCAACAATGAGCAGTTCTTC. Translated, it gives CASSLSNPNNEQFF.

The CDR3 spells CASSGKTSGGFFLETQYF. The CDR3 DNA reads as TGTGCCAGCAGCGGAAAGACTAGCGGGGGGTTTTTTTTGGAGACCCAGTACTTC. This chain uses TRBV7-9 with TRBJ2-5, with TRBD2 matching 13 bases. The length of the CDR3 is 18 residues. Germline V CDR1 and CDR2: SEHNR, FQNEAQ (reference sequence). V shed 5 bases, J shed 5 bases, and the junction held 14 bases outside the gene matches. The full variable domain, with the rest looked up from reference TRBV7-9 and TRBJ2-5, is DTGVSQNPRHKITKRGQNVTFRCDPISEHNRLYWYRQTLGQGPEFLTYFQNEAQLEKSRLLSDRFSAERPKGSFSTLEIQRTEQGDSAMYLCASSGKTSGGFFLETQYFGPGTRLLVL.

J is TRBJ2-7 and V is TRBV19, with TRBD2 matching 13 bases. J gave up 7 bases and V 3 bases, and 3 bases lay outside the gene matches. CDR3 length equals 14 residues. CDR1 and CDR2 from the germline V gene are LNHDA and SQIVND (reference sequence). CDR3 sequence: CASSMGLAGTEQYF. CDR3 bases: TGTGCCAGTAGTATGGGACTAGCGGGGACTGAGCAGTACTTC.

The chain employs TRBV4-1 and TRBJ2-7; 8 nucleotides match TRBD1. CDR3 length: 15 amino acids. With 4 bases clipped from V and 2 bases from J, the junction kept 7 bases outside the gene matches. CDR1 and CDR2 from the germline V gene are MGHRA and YSYEKL. The CDR3 region has the DNA TGCGCCAGCAGCCTTTCCGGGACAGGAGCCTACGAGCAGTACTTC. Translation: CASSLSGTGAYEQYF.

The rearrangement joins TRBV18 to TRBJ1-4; perhaps TRBD1 as D (5 bases). V was pared by 0 bases and J by 8 bases, with 13 bases between. The CDR3 extends over 15 amino acids. From germline, CDR1 is KGHSH and CDR2 LQKENI. The CDR3 reads CASSPPSGVYEKLFF. The DNA for the CDR3 is TGTGCCAGCTCACCACCGTCGGGGGTTTACGAAAAACTGTTTTTT.

Regarding this clone: A junction end diverges from the germline sequence, so it may reflect a read error. The chain links TRBV14 to TRBJ1-2; TRBD1 is a possible D gene (5 bases). The CDR3 spans 15 residues. CDR1 is SGHDN and CDR2 is FVKESK in the germline V gene. CDR3 nucleotides: TGTGCCAGCAGTCAAGATATCGGGGGTTACTATGGCTACACCTTC. This sequence encodes CASSQDIGGYYGYTF.

This rearrangement joins TRBV7-3 to TRBJ2-7; D remains ambiguous. Germline CDR1 SGHTA, CDR2 FQGTGA. The CDR3 loop spans 14 amino acids. Trimming took off 6 bases at V and 1 base at J, with 13 bases between the two ends. The CDR3 bases are TGTGCCAGCAGTCAAGGCGGTACGTCCTACGAGCAGTACTTC. Translating gives CASSQGGTSYEQYF.

The chain has TRBV7-3 and TRBJ1-1; the D is unclear. This CDR3 has 13 residues. Germline loops: CDR1 SGHTA, CDR2 FQGTGA. The V end lost 6 bases, the J end lost 1 base, and 9 bases lay between the germline ends. DNA for the CDR3: TGTGCCAGCAGTTCTGATAGGAACACTGAAGCTTTCTTT. Encoded protein: CASSSDRNTEAFF. The full variable domain, completed using reference TRBV7-3 and TRBJ1-1, is GAGVSQTPSNKVTEKGKYVELRCDPISGHTALYWYRQSLGQGPEFLIYFQGTGAADDSGLPNDRFFAVRPEGSVSTLKIQRTERGDSAVYLCASSSDRNTEAFFGQGTRLTVV.

The V gene is TRBV5-1, the J gene TRBJ2-5, with D possibly being TRBD1 or TRBD2 (5 bases each). CDR1 is SGHRS and CDR2 is YFSETQ in the germline V gene. Between the trimmed V and J ends, which lost 4 bases and 5 bases, there was a span of 15 bases. The CDR3 loop spans 14 amino acids. CDR3 residues: CASSTRGQGETQYF. The CDR3 nucleotides read TGCGCCAGCAGCACACGGGGCCAGGGTGAGACCCAGTACTTC.